What follows are 10 T cell receptor beta chains derived from one specimen sequenced in a study of blood T cell repertoires in COVID-19. Here immunoSEQ multiplex PCR was the method, and the copy in TCRdb shows in-frame clones only, minus some. In the table there are roughly 150,000 clones, approximately 83% of which are singletons. The sample taken for sequencing was peripheral blood. These receptor sequences come from a woman aged 80 or over with active or convalescent COVID-19.

V and J are TRBV6-2 or TRBV6-3 and TRBJ1-4; D not resolved. Per the germline V gene, CDR1 is MNHEY and CDR2 is SVGEGT. The ends were cut back, 5 bases at V and 5 bases at J, with 15 bases in the middle. The CDR3 runs to 15 residues. The CDR3, as DNA: TGTGCCAGCAGTGCTCGGGAAGGCCTAAATGAAAAACTGTTTTTT. Translated, it gives CASSAREGLNEKLFF.

The chain joins TRBV6-6 to TRBJ1-2; possible D gene TRBD1, 5 bases. The CDR3 sequence is 12 residues long. Deletions cut 6 bases from V and 2 bases from J, with 7 bases between. Germline assignment: CDR1 MNHNY and CDR2 SVGAGI (reference sequence). CDR3 protein: CASRGQNYGYTF. CDR3 nucleotide sequence: TGTGCCAGCAGAGGACAAAACTATGGCTACACCTTC.

This sequence joins TRBV3-1 (or the pseudogene TRBV3-2) and TRBJ1-5; 7 nucleotides agree with TRBD1. The V segment lost 2 bases and the J segment 5 bases; nucleotides outside the gene matches: 6. This CDR3 has 15 residues. Germline V CDR1 and CDR2: LGHDT, YNNKEL (reference sequence). The CDR3 loop is CASSQRATGHQPQHF. The CDR3 DNA follows: TGTGCCAGCAGCCAAAGGGCGACAGGGCATCAGCCCCAGCATTTT.

This chain links TRBV2 with TRBJ1-4, with 9 bases that match TRBD1. The CDR3 loop spans 13 amino acids. V lost 7 bases to trimming and J lost 6 bases; unmatched junction nucleotides: 3. CDR1 and CDR2 from the germline V gene are SNHLY and FYNNEI. CDR3 protein: CASMRDRDEKLFF. The CDR3 DNA follows: TGTGCCAGCATGCGGGACAGGGATGAAAAACTGTTTTTT.

This clone was seen a few times. The CDR3 DNA reads TGTGCCAGCAGCTTCCTAAGCGGGGGGAAACACTACGAGCAGTACTTC. It encodes CASSFLSGGKHYEQYF. V and J are TRBV7-2 and TRBJ2-7; 9 nucleotides match TRBD2. This CDR3 contains 16 residues. The V gene end was trimmed by 3 bases and the J gene end by 3 bases; junction bases not matched to a gene: 9. Germline values: CDR1 SGHTA, CDR2 FQGNSA.

This chain joins TRBV10-1 and TRBJ2-1; TRBD2 is a possible D gene (5 bases). The V end was cut by 3 bases, the J end by 3 bases, with 9 bases between. Germline loops: CDR1 WNHNN, CDR2 SYGVQD (reference sequence). CDR3 length: 14 residues. Here the CDR3 reads CASSDREDYNEQFF. The CDR3 DNA reads as TGCGCCAGCAGTGACCGGGAAGACTACAATGAGCAGTTCTTC.

The chain combines TRBV15 with TRBJ1-1; D possibly corresponds to TRBD1 (5 bases). The length of the CDR3 is 15 residues. Germline lookup yields CDR1 LNHNV and CDR2 YYDKDF (reference sequence). The germline V and J ends were trimmed by 8 bases and 1 base, with 17 bases remaining between them. The CDR3 reads CATRSGEWANTEAFF. CDR3 DNA sequence: TGTGCCACCCGGTCGGGGGAATGGGCGAACACTGAAGCTTTCTTT. Full variable domain (outside the CDR3, taken from reference TRBV15 and TRBJ1-1): DAMVIQNPRYQVTQFGKPVTLSCSQTLNHNVMYWYQQKSSQAPKLLFHYYDKDFNNEADTPDNFQSRRPNTSFCFLDIRSPGLGDTAMYLCATRSGEWANTEAFFGQGTRLTVV.

J is TRBJ1-3 and V is TRBV19, with D maybe TRBD1 (5 bases). The CDR3 length is 15 residues. CDR1 and CDR2 from the germline V gene are LNHDA and SQIVND (reference sequence). Deletions cut 7 bases from V and 4 bases from J, with 17 bases between. This chain's CDR3 is CASMGGSGSGNTIYF. CDR3 in DNA: TGTGCCAGTATGGGGGGATCGGGATCGGGAAACACCATATATTTT.

This rearrangement joins TRBV4-1 to TRBJ1-4, with D possibly matching TRBD1 (6 bases). The germline gives CDR1 MGHRA, CDR2 YSYEKL. Trimming left V 1 base short and J 4 bases short, with 16 bases between. This CDR3 region has 17 residues. Here the CDR3 DNA reads TGCGCCAGCAGCCAAGTCGGGTCGACAGGACGTAATGAAAAACTGTTTTTT. Residues: CASSQVGSTGRNEKLFF.

The chain has TRBV6-1 and TRBJ1-3; D perhaps matches TRBD1 (5 bases). Germline V gives CDR1 MNHNS, CDR2 SASEGT. The CDR3 has 17 amino acids. V was trimmed by 3 bases and J by 0 bases, leaving 15 bases between them. The DNA of the CDR3 is TGTGCCAGCAGTGACGGACACCCTCTTAGCTCTGGAAACACCATATATTTT. It translates to CASSDGHPLSSGNTIYF.